These 19 T cell receptor beta chains came from one sample sequenced in a study of cytomegalovirus exposure and HLA in healthy donors (dated by TCRdb to about 2017). Receptor amplification or capture employed the immunoSEQ multiplex PCR assay. For the multiplex PCR, a mixture combining 60 forward primers for TCR Vbeta segments and 13 reverse primers for TCR Jbeta segments was used. TCRdb holds this immuneACCESS table with in-frame rearrangements only. Some clones are missing; in checked studies, unresolved V genes explain under half, and the rest has no known cause. The sample has more than 90,000 clones on record, around 80% of them singletons. Roughly 8.3% of the sample is in the top ten clones. The sample consisted of PBMCs. The receptors come from a human donor in good health.

This clone was seen a few times. This sequence joins TRBV5-6 and TRBJ1-1, with 7 bases aligning to TRBD1. J was trimmed by 6 bases and V by 2 bases; bases with no gene match: 7. The CDR3 loop spans 14 amino acids. Per the germline V gene, CDR1 is SGHDT and CDR2 is YYEEEE. The CDR3 here is CASSLTTGVPEAFF. Here the CDR3 DNA reads TGTGCCAGCAGCTTAACCACAGGGGTCCCTGAAGCTTTCTTT.

This clone was seen more than once but under ten times. The chain links TRBV6-1 to TRBJ2-7; 10 bases are a match to TRBD1. The CDR3 is made up of 14 amino acids. V lost 4 bases, J lost 3 bases, and 3 bases stayed unmatched. CDR1 MNHNS and CDR2 SASEGT come from the germline V gene. CDR3 protein: CASSGGTGDYEQYF. CDR3 nucleotide sequence: TGTGCCAGCAGTGGGGGGACAGGGGACTACGAGCAGTACTTC.

Only a few counts were recorded for this clone. The V and J genes are TRBV11-2 and TRBJ1-1; 8 nucleotides line up with TRBD1. J was trimmed by 7 bases and V by 5 bases; bases with no gene match: 6. The CDR3 totals 13 residues. Germline V gene sequence: CDR1 SGHAT, CDR2 FQNNGV. The CDR3 protein is CASSKDRGGEAFF. The CDR3 region has the DNA TGTGCCAGCAGCAAAGACAGGGGTGGTGAAGCTTTCTTT.

The chain is built from TRBV2 and TRBJ2-7; 7 bases agree with TRBD2. The ends lost 8 bases at V and 5 bases at J; junction bases unmatched: 9. Germline assignment: CDR1 SNHLY and CDR2 FYNNEI. The CDR3 has 13 residues. The CDR3 coding sequence is TGTGCCAGCCAACGACCAGGGAGGGACGAGCAGTACTTC. The encoded protein is CASQRPGRDEQYF.

The chain carries TRBV6-1 and TRBJ2-2; TRBD2 matches at 12 bases. Looked up from germline, CDR1 is MNHNS and CDR2 is SASEGT. J lost 5 bases, V lost 4 bases, and 5 bases had no gene match. The CDR3 extends over 16 amino acids. The CDR3 DNA follows: TGTGCCAGCAGTGGCACCGGGACTAGCGGGACCGGGGAGCTGTTTTTT. Its protein is CASSGTGTSGTGELFF.

The chain is built from TRBV6-5 and TRBJ1-2, with D perhaps matching TRBD1 (6 bases). Between the trimmed V and J ends, which lost 4 bases and 6 bases, there was a span of 15 bases. This CDR3 spans 14 amino acids. In germline, CDR1 is MNHEY, CDR2 SVGAGI. DNA for the CDR3: TGTGCCAGCAGTTCCCAAGGCGGGGGGCATGGCTACACCTTC. This codes for CASSSQGGGHGYTF.

The V and J genes are TRBV9 and TRBJ1-1; tentatively, D is TRBD1 (6 bases). Germline loops: CDR1 SGDLS, CDR2 YYNGEE. V shed 3 bases and J shed 7 bases, with 22 bases lying between them. The CDR3 totals 16 residues. DNA for the CDR3: TGTGCCAGCAGCGGACGCAACAGGGATCTCTATGGTGAAGCTTTCTTT. It encodes CASSGRNRDLYGEAFF.

This clone came up a few times. This chain uses TRBV5-6 with TRBJ2-7, with 8 bases identical to TRBD2. Germline V gives CDR1 SGHDT, CDR2 YYEEEE. V trimming: 4 bases; J trimming: 2 bases; junction bases outside the gene matches: 11. The CDR3 has 16 amino acids. CDR3 bases: TGTGCCAGCAGCGCCACTTTCGGGACTAGGACCTACGAGCAGTACTTC. Amino acid sequence: CASSATFGTRTYEQYF.

The rearrangement uses TRBV6-6 and TRBJ2-2; 8 bases line up with TRBD2. Germline values: CDR1 MNHNY, CDR2 SVGAGI (reference sequence). Unmatched junction bases numbered 5, after V lost 4 bases and J lost 4 bases. This CDR3 is 15 amino acids long. As DNA, the CDR3 is TGTGCCAGCAGTTTAAGAAGCGGGGGCACCGGGGAGCTGTTTTTT. Translating it yields CASSLRSGGTGELFF.

This sequence joins TRBV5-4 and TRBJ2-2; 8 nucleotides line up with TRBD2. With 2 bases clipped from V and 4 bases from J, the junction kept 7 bases outside the gene matches. This CDR3 spans 16 amino acids. Germline V gives CDR1 SGHNT, CDR2 YYREEE (reference sequence). CDR3 sequence: CASSLASGFSTGELFF. The DNA of the CDR3 is TGTGCCAGCAGCTTAGCTAGCGGGTTCTCCACCGGGGAGCTGTTTTTT.

The gene calls are TRBV4-1 and TRBJ2-1, with TRBD2 matching over 7 bases. The germline CDR1 and CDR2 sequences are MGHRA and YSYEKL. With 0 bases clipped from V and 13 bases from J, the junction kept 6 bases outside the gene matches. The CDR3 has 13 amino acids. CDR3 in amino acids: CASSQESTSQQFF. CDR3 coding DNA: TGCGCCAGCAGCCAAGAATCGACTAGCCAACAGTTCTTC.

This chain uses TRBV14 with TRBJ2-5; maybe TRBD2 (6 bases). The J call may be faulty, since TRBJ2-7 better matches the DNA end. The V gene's germline CDR1 is SGHDN and CDR2 FVKESK. The CDR3 is 12 amino acids. CDR3 nucleotides: TGTGCCAGCAGCCGGGGGGTCTACGAGCAGTACTTC. The encoded protein is CASSRGVYEQYF.

CDR3 protein: CAWSVRTGRSNQPQHF. The CDR3, as DNA: TGTGCCTGGAGTGTCAGGACAGGTAGAAGCAATCAGCCCCAGCATTTT. The chain is built from TRBV30 and TRBJ1-5; 7 bases map to TRBD1. The germline gives CDR1 GTSNPN, CDR2 SVGIG (reference sequence). CDR3 length equals 16 residues. The trim removed 0 bases at V and 1 base at J, leaving 6 bases unmatched.

This chain joins TRBV4-3 and TRBJ2-2; 11 bases line up with TRBD2. V trimming: 4 bases; J trimming: 1 base; junction bases outside the gene matches: 11. This CDR3 contains 19 residues. Germline V gene data show CDR1 as LGHNA and CDR2 as YSLEER. In DNA form, the CDR3 reads TGCGCCAGCAGCCTTCTCCTTCTCGGGACTAGCGGGAACACCGGGGAGCTGTTTTTT. Translated: CASSLLLLGTSGNTGELFF.

The chain combines TRBV5-1 with TRBJ2-5; 7 bases line up with TRBD1. V dropped 4 bases and J dropped 5; count of bases not matched to a gene: 14. This CDR3 region has 16 residues. CDR1 is SGHRS, CDR2 YFSETQ, per germline. The CDR3 sequence is CASSGDSGLSFETQYF. CDR3 coding DNA: TGCGCCAGCAGCGGGGACAGCGGTCTTTCATTCGAGACCCAGTACTTC.

V gene TRBV19 combines with J gene TRBJ1-1, with D possibly being TRBD1 (6 bases). CDR1 and CDR2 from the germline V gene are LNHDA and SQIVND (reference sequence). The CDR3 totals 15 residues. Trimming stripped 3 bases from V and 5 bases from J, with 16 bases between. The CDR3 coding sequence is TGTGCCAGTAGTATCGGGGAGGGGGTGATAACTGAAGCTTTCTTT. Protein sequence: CASSIGEGVITEAFF. The whole variable domain, filled in from reference TRBV19 and TRBJ1-1, reads DGGITQSPKYLFRKEGQNVTLSCEQNLNHDAMYWYRQDPGQGLRLIYYSQIVNDFQKGDIAEGYSVSREKKESFPLTVTSAQKNPTAFYLCASSIGEGVITEAFFGQGTRLTVV.

This clone has just a few counts. The rearrangement links TRBV2 to TRBJ2-5; 13 bases match TRBD2. The CDR3 length is 17 residues. Germline lookup yields CDR1 SNHLY and CDR2 FYNNEI. V dropped 11 bases and J dropped 0; count of bases not matched to a gene: 12. CDR3: CAPRGTSGRAYQETQYF. The CDR3 nucleotides read TGTGCCCCTAGAGGCACTAGCGGGAGGGCTTACCAAGAGACCCAGTACTTC.

A few counts support this clone. J is TRBJ1-2 and V is TRBV6-6, with TRBD1 identical over 8 bases. The germline CDR1 and CDR2 sequences are MNHNY and SVGAGI (reference sequence). V was clipped by 5 bases and J by 8 bases; unmatched bases: 10. The CDR3 is 14 residues long. CDR3 region: CASSDVTGARGYTF. The CDR3 nucleotides read TGTGCCAGCAGTGATGTGACAGGGGCGCGAGGCTACACCTTC.

In this sample, this clone turned up once. The V call is TRBV5-6, the J call TRBJ2-5; 9 bases fit TRBD2. CDR1 is SGHDT, CDR2 YYEEEE, per germline. The V and J ends lost 4 bases and 5 bases, in that order; junction bases with no gene match: 12. The CDR3 totals 16 residues. The CDR3 nucleotides read TGTGCCAGCAGCCCCTACGGACTAGCGCCCCAGGAGACCCAGTACTTC. This sequence encodes CASSPYGLAPQETQYF.